The 32 T cell receptor beta chains below were found in one sample sequenced in a study of beta chain features in type 1 diabetes. General study results and limits: Within each of all four CD4+ subsets, Type 1 diabetes patients had TCRB CDR3s that were moderately but significantly shorter.

These receptors have no identified antigens. Since all of the isolated RNA was reverse transcribed, expressed TCRB transcripts were what got sequenced. Clones were read by immunoSEQ multiplex PCR, and TCRdb kept only the in-frame ones, dropping some. The data hold a few hundred thousand clones, with approximately 24% observed a single time. The sequencing sample was made of naive CD4+ T cells from blood. Receptors were obtained from a woman younger than 45 with type 1 diabetes.

The rearrangement joins TRBV25-1 to TRBJ2-1; 11 bases fit TRBD1. Trimming took 3 bases from V and 12 from J; bases not matched to a gene: 10. The CDR3 contains 15 residues. Germline V gene lookup returns CDR1 MGHDK and CDR2 SYGVNS. As DNA, the CDR3 is TGTGCCAGCAGTGACATCGGACAGGGGGCTTTAGGGCAGTTCTTC. Translated, it gives CASSDIGQGALGQFF.

This clone was detected a few times. The chain uses TRBV29-1 and TRBJ2-1, with 15 bases aligning to TRBD2. The CDR3 loop spans 15 amino acids. Germline V gene sequence: CDR1 SQVTM, CDR2 ANQGSEA. V shed 6 bases and J 4 bases; nucleotides not matched to a gene: 4. This CDR3 is CSVGTSGRPYNEQFF. In nucleotides, the CDR3 is TGCAGCGTCGGGACTAGCGGGAGGCCATACAATGAGCAGTTCTTC.

The rearrangement links TRBV5-6 to TRBJ2-7; TRBD2 agrees at 8 bases. Trimming cost V 3 bases and J 5 bases; bases outside gene matches: 13. This CDR3 contains 16 residues. Germline V CDR1 and CDR2: SGHDT, YYEEEE. The CDR3 here is CASSWALGLAGHEQYF. CDR3 sequence (DNA): TGTGCCAGCAGCTGGGCTTTAGGGCTAGCGGGTCACGAGCAGTACTTC.

The chain links TRBV11-2 to TRBJ1-2; 12 positions agree with TRBD1. The CDR3 runs to 14 residues. V lost 4 bases and J lost 8; bases outside the gene matches: 5. Germline V gene lookup returns CDR1 SGHAT and CDR2 FQNNGV. The CDR3 DNA sequence: TGTGCCAGCAGCTCGGGACAGGGGGCCAAGGGCTACACCTTC. It specifies CASSSGQGAKGYTF.

This clone occurred a few times. This sample also contains other DNA sequences that code for the same CDR3. J is TRBJ2-3 and V is TRBV29-1; D not resolved. The V end lost 1 base, the J end lost 3 bases, and 8 bases lay between the germline ends. This CDR3 is built from 13 residues. CDR1 is SQVTM, CDR2 ANQGSEA, per germline. The CDR3 loop reads CSVEGRVTDTQYF. CDR3 nucleotides: TGCAGCGTTGAAGGACGGGTGACAGATACGCAGTATTTT.

CDR3 in DNA: TGTGCCTGGAGTTCCTTTGGGGGGGACACCGGGGAGCTGTTTTTT. Translation gives CAWSSFGGDTGELFF. The chain is built from TRBV30 and TRBJ2-2; 7 bases are shared with TRBD2. J lost 3 bases, V lost 2 bases, and 6 bases had no gene match. This CDR3 is 15 amino acids long. In germline, CDR1 is GTSNPN, CDR2 SVGIG (reference sequence).

This chain links TRBV6-1 with TRBJ2-3; possibly TRBD1 for D (5 bases). The CDR3 is 13 residues long. The germline gives CDR1 MNHNS, CDR2 SASEGT. V lost 4 bases to trimming and J lost 3 bases, with 8 bases between them. This CDR3 is CASSVPGTDTQYF. CDR3 coding DNA: TGTGCCAGCAGTGTACCAGGGACAGATACGCAGTATTTT.

This clone occurred a few times. The chain combines TRBV7-9 with TRBJ2-4, with TRBD1 matching over 9 bases. Germline lookup yields CDR1 SEHNR and CDR2 FQNEAQ (reference sequence). This CDR3 has 16 amino acids. J was trimmed by 4 bases and V by 5 bases; bases with no gene match: 9. CDR3 in DNA: TGTGCCAGCAGCGAACGGTTGGGACAGGGAAAAAACATTCAGTACTTC. It codes for CASSERLGQGKNIQYF.

The genes are TRBV5-1 and TRBJ2-7, with 8 bases aligning to TRBD1. CDR3 length equals 15 residues. V gave up 4 bases and J gave up 3 bases; unmatched junction bases: 9. Germline V CDR1 and CDR2: SGHRS, YFSETQ. CDR3 nucleotide sequence: TGCGCCAGCAGCCCGGGACAGGAACTTGACTACGAGCAGTACTTC. It translates to CASSPGQELDYEQYF.

This clone came up once. The rearrangement uses TRBV2 and TRBJ2-6; maybe TRBD1 (6 bases). The germline CDR1 and CDR2 sequences are SNHLY and FYNNEI. There are 16 residues in the CDR3. The V gene lost 10 bases and the J gene lost 3 bases, with 19 bases spanning the gap. CDR3 in amino acids: CATTGMGAIGANVLTF. In nucleotides, the CDR3 is TGTGCCACTACCGGGATGGGGGCCATTGGGGCCAACGTCCTGACTTTC.

The V call is TRBV19, the J call TRBJ2-4, with 11 bases fitting TRBD1. The CDR3 has 13 amino acids. The junction had 7 bases not matched to a gene; V was cut back by 6 bases and J by 12 bases. Germline assignment: CDR1 LNHDA and CDR2 SQIVND (reference sequence). The CDR3 here is CASRWTGGGSQYF. DNA of the CDR3: TGTGCCAGTAGATGGACAGGGGGCGGCTCTCAGTACTTC.

A few counts support this clone. V usage is TRBV5-4 and J usage is TRBJ1-2, with D tentatively TRBD1 (5 bases). Germline-derived CDR1 and CDR2 are SGHNT and YYREEE (reference sequence). With 4 bases removed from V and 7 bases from J, the gap between germline ends came to 11 bases. CDR3 length: 12 residues. The CDR3 DNA follows: TGTGCCAGCAGCCTGGGTGGGGCTGGCTACACCTTC. Encoded protein: CASSLGGAGYTF.

CDR3 bases: TGTGCCAGCAGTTTTCCCCGACAGGGAGATACGCAGTATTTT. Its translation is CASSFPRQGDTQYF. V gene TRBV28 combines with J gene TRBJ2-3; TRBD1 matches at 7 bases. Germline values: CDR1 MDHEN, CDR2 SYDVKM. V shed 3 bases and J 5 bases; nucleotides not matched to a gene: 5. The CDR3 is made up of 14 amino acids. The full variable domain, in which reference TRBV28 and TRBJ2-3 provide the parts outside the CDR3, is DVKVTQSSRYLVKRTGEKVFLECVQDMDHENMFWYRQDPGLGLRLIYFSYDVKMKEKGDIPEGYSVSREKKERFSLILESASTNQTSMYLCASSFPRQGDTQYFGPGTRLTVL.

The J gene is TRBJ2-7, the V gene TRBV4-1; TRBD1 might be the D (6 bases). Germline assignment: CDR1 MGHRA and CDR2 YSYEKL. V was clipped by 1 base and J by 3 bases, with 10 bases between them. This CDR3 spans 14 amino acids. The CDR3 region is CASSQVGDNYEQYF. The CDR3, as DNA: TGCGCCAGCAGCCAAGTGGGGGACAACTACGAGCAGTACTTC.

Turning to this clone: Distinct nucleotide sequences in the sample also encode this CDR3. The rearrangement uses TRBV28 and TRBJ1-1; D ambiguous. The germline gives CDR1 MDHEN, CDR2 SYDVKM. This CDR3 contains 12 residues. The germline V and J ends were trimmed by 6 bases and 0 bases, with 5 bases remaining between them. CDR3 amino acids: CASRLLNTEAFF. The CDR3 nucleotides are TGTGCCAGCAGACTACTGAACACTGAAGCTTTCTTT.

The table lists this clone with a few counts. One end of the junction does not line up with germline, which may come from a read error. The chain employs TRBV7-7 and TRBJ2-1, with no clear D. Germline CDR1 reads SSHAT; CDR2 reads FNYEAQ (reference sequence). CDR3 length: 13 residues. The CDR3 nucleotides read TGTGCTAGCAGCTTAGACATCATGAATGAGCAGTTCTTC. Amino acids: CASSLDIMNEQFF.

This clone was seen a few times. J is TRBJ2-4 and V is TRBV5-4, with 10 bases that match TRBD1. The CDR3 covers 16 residues. The V and J ends lost 0 bases and 7 bases, in that order; junction bases with no gene match: 7. CDR1 is SGHNT, CDR2 YYREEE, per germline (reference sequence). The CDR3 here is CASSLAAGTGVNIQYF. In DNA form, the CDR3 reads TGTGCCAGCAGCTTGGCCGCGGGGACAGGGGTGAACATTCAGTACTTC. Full variable domain (rest looked up from reference TRBV5-4 and TRBJ2-4): ETGVTQSPTHLIKTRGQQVTLRCSSQSGHNTVSWYQQALGQGPQFIFQYYREEENGRGNFPPRFSGLQFPNYSSELNVNALELDDSALYLCASSLAAGTGVNIQYFGAGTRLSVL.

The V and J genes are TRBV2 and TRBJ2-5; TRBD2 might be the D (5 bases). Looked up from germline, CDR1 is SNHLY and CDR2 is FYNNEI. Trimming took 2 bases from V and 11 from J, leaving 18 bases between them. The CDR3 runs to 14 residues. The DNA for the CDR3 is TGTGCCAGCAGTGAATCAGCGGCCGGTGTAGGGCAGTACTTC. This encodes CASSESAAGVGQYF.

This clone was seen a handful of times. The chain uses TRBV30 and TRBJ2-1, with D perhaps TRBD2 (6 bases). The CDR3 spans 14 residues. Trimming stripped 5 bases from V and 7 bases from J, with 18 bases between. CDR1 and CDR2 (germline): GTSNPN, SVGIG (reference sequence). The CDR3 region is CAWSPGLGPNEQFF. CDR3 sequence (DNA): TGTGCCTGGTCTCCGGGACTGGGCCCGAATGAGCAGTTCTTC.

This clone was seen a few times. The chain links TRBV30 to TRBJ1-1, with D maybe TRBD1 (6 bases). V lost 4 bases to trimming and J lost 3 bases, with 9 bases between them. The CDR3 is 12 residues long. Germline CDR1 is GTSNPN and CDR2 is SVGIG (reference sequence). CDR3 sequence: CAWTGQYTEAFF. As DNA, the CDR3 is TGTGCCTGGACAGGACAGTACACTGAAGCTTTCTTT. The whole variable domain, remainder taken from reference TRBV30 and TRBJ1-1, is SQTIHQWPATLVQPVGSPLSLECTVEGTSNPNLYWYRQAAGRGLQLLFYSVGIGQISSEVPQNLSASRPQDRQFILSSKKLLLSDSGFYLCAWTGQYTEAFFGQGTRLTVV.

In its sample, this clone was seen a few times. This chain links TRBV4-1 with TRBJ2-7; D may be TRBD1 (5 bases). Germline lookup yields CDR1 MGHRA and CDR2 YSYEKL. V was trimmed by 1 base and J by 5 bases, leaving 9 bases between them. The CDR3 has 13 amino acids. The CDR3 protein is CASSQGRAHEQYF. Here the CDR3 DNA reads TGCGCCAGCAGCCAAGGCAGGGCCCACGAGCAGTACTTC.

The V call is TRBV18, the J call TRBJ2-1, with 11 bases fitting TRBD2. V shed 8 bases, J shed 9 bases, and the junction held 9 bases outside the gene matches. The CDR3 length is 14 residues. Germline assignment: CDR1 KGHSH and CDR2 LQKENI. Here the CDR3 reads CASAPTSGIGEQFF. The CDR3 DNA is TGTGCCAGCGCCCCGACTAGCGGGATAGGTGAGCAGTTCTTC.

The chain links TRBV9 to TRBJ1-5, with 8 bases that match TRBD1. CDR3 length: 16 residues. After removal of 3 bases from V and 5 bases from J, the junction contained 10 bases not matched to a gene. Per the germline V gene, CDR1 is SGDLS and CDR2 is YYNGEE. The CDR3 DNA reads as TGTGCCAGCAGCGCCGGACCCGGACAGGGCCATCAGCCCCAGCATTTT. Translating gives CASSAGPGQGHQPQHF.

This clone was observed a handful of times. J is TRBJ1-5 and V is TRBV29-1, with 8 bases that match TRBD1. Germline CDR1 SQVTM, CDR2 ANQGSEA. Trimming removed 6 bases from V and 6 bases from J; junction bases left unmatched: 7. CDR3 length: 13 amino acids. Written as DNA, the CDR3 is TGCAGCGTCCTACAGGGGGAGGGTCAGCCCCAGCATTTT. It codes for CSVLQGEGQPQHF.

V usage is TRBV30 and J usage is TRBJ1-1; unclear D gene. The CDR3 spans 14 residues. Trimming pared 2 bases from V and 3 bases from J, leaving 13 bases between. Germline V gene sequence: CDR1 GTSNPN, CDR2 SVGIG (reference sequence). CDR3 loop: CAWSFVEGDTEAFF. CDR3 bases: TGTGCCTGGAGTTTTGTTGAGGGAGACACTGAAGCTTTCTTT.

The chain combines TRBV29-1 with TRBJ1-2; D is perhaps TRBD1 (6 bases). Germline V gives CDR1 SQVTM, CDR2 ANQGSEA. V was pared by 4 bases and J by 4 bases, with 13 bases between. The CDR3 spans 13 residues. The DNA for the CDR3 is TGCAGCGTTGTGGGACAAAGTTTCTATGGCTACACCTTC. It yields the protein CSVVGQSFYGYTF.

The V and J genes are TRBV7-9 and TRBJ2-1; 10 bases match TRBD2. The CDR3 is made up of 14 amino acids. Germline V gives CDR1 SEHNR, CDR2 FQNEAQ (reference sequence). With V trimmed by 9 bases and J by 6 bases, 8 bases remained unmatched. CDR3 loop: CASHASGSTNEQFF. CDR3 DNA: TGTGCCAGTCACGCTAGCGGGAGTACCAATGAGCAGTTCTTC.

This clone appeared a few times. The chain links TRBV5-1 to TRBJ1-1; TRBD1 is a possible D gene (6 bases). Germline CDR1 SGHRS, CDR2 YFSETQ. The CDR3 has 16 amino acids. Trimming shortened V by 0 bases and J by 0 bases, and 12 bases separated the two germline ends. The DNA for the CDR3 is TGCGCCAGCAGCTTGGTGGGGGGGCGAGTGAACACTGAAGCTTTCTTT. Protein sequence: CASSLVGGRVNTEAFF.

The chain carries TRBV7-6 and TRBJ1-2; unclear D gene. The CDR3 runs to 14 residues. The V gene's germline CDR1 is SGHVS and CDR2 FNYEAQ. V was cut by 1 base and J by 5 bases, with 11 bases left in between. The DNA for the CDR3 is TGTGCCAGCAGCTTAGAGGCCAGCGGATATGGCTACACCTTC. Translation gives CASSLEASGYGYTF.

A few counts support this clone. J is TRBJ2-7 and V is TRBV6-6; D may be TRBD1 (6 bases). Germline CDR1 and CDR2: MNHNY and SVGAGI (reference sequence). V lost 8 bases, J lost 0 bases, and 17 bases lay in between. The CDR3 consists of 15 residues. The CDR3 nucleotides read TGTGCCAGCCGTCCCGGGACACTTAGCTCCTACGAGCAGTACTTC. This gives the protein CASRPGTLSSYEQYF.

This clone was picked up a small number of times. This chain connects TRBV28 to TRBJ1-2, with 7 bases fitting TRBD1. The CDR3 is made up of 15 amino acids. Germline V gene lookup returns CDR1 MDHEN and CDR2 SYDVKM. V was pared by 5 bases and J by 2 bases, with 8 bases of the junction left unmatched. The CDR3 DNA reads TGTGCCAGCAGTCCGGCCGACAGGGCCAACTATGGCTACACCTTC. Its translation is CASSPADRANYGYTF.

The rearrangement uses TRBV4-1 and TRBJ1-5, with TRBD1 identical over 9 bases. The junction had 8 bases not matched to a gene; V was cut back by 3 bases and J by 5 bases. Germline V gene data show CDR1 as MGHRA and CDR2 as YSYEKL. This CDR3 is built from 16 residues. For the CDR3, the DNA is TGCGCCAGCAGCCAGTACAGGGGGCCTTCCCATCAGCCCCAGCATTTT. The encoded protein is CASSQYRGPSHQPQHF.